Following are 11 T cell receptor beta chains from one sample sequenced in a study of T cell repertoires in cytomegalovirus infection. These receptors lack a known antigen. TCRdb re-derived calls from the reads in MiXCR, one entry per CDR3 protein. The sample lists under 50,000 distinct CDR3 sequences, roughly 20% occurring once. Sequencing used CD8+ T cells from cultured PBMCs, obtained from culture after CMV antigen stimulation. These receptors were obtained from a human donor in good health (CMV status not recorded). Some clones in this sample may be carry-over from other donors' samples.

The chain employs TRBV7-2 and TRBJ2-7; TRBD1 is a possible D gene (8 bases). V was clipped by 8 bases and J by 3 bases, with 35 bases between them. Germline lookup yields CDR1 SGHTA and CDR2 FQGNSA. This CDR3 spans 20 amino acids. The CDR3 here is CASEARAGRLQGGSNYEQYF. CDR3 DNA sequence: TGTGCCAGCGAGGCACGTGCCGGGAGGCTACAGGGGGGAAGTAACTACGAGCAGTACTTC.

The CDR3 protein is CASSLWVGETQYF. In DNA form, the CDR3 reads TGTGCCAGCAGCTTATGGGTGGGGGAGACCCAGTACTTC. This chain links TRBV7-9 with TRBJ2-5; the D is unclear. Trimming removed 2 bases from V and 5 bases from J, with 9 bases in between. Germline CDR1 is SEHNR and CDR2 is FQNEAQ (reference sequence). This CDR3 has 13 residues.

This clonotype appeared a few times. DNA for the CDR3: TGTGCCAGCAGCCCTGGGGCGGGAGATGGCTACGAGCAGTACTTC. As protein: CASSPGAGDGYEQYF. V gene TRBV4-2 combines with J gene TRBJ2-7, with 7 bases lining up with TRBD2. V dropped 4 bases and J dropped 3; count of bases not matched to a gene: 9. Germline V lookup: CDR1 LGHNA, CDR2 YNFKEQ. The CDR3 is 15 amino acids.

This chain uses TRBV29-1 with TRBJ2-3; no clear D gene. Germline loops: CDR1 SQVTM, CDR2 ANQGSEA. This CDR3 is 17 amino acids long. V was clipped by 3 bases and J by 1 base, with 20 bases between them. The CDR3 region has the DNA TGCAGCGTTGATCTCCCCTTGGTAGAATTGGGCACAGATACGCAGTATTTT. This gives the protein CSVDLPLVELGTDTQYF.

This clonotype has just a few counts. The CDR3 DNA is TGTGCCAGCAGTTTACAGCGGGGGGTCGGAACCCAAGAGACCCAGTACTTC. Residues: CASSLQRGVGTQETQYF. This sequence joins TRBV12-3 or TRBV12-4 and TRBJ2-5; TRBD2 matches at 9 bases. The CDR3 consists of 17 residues. The ends lost 2 bases at V and 1 base at J; junction bases unmatched: 8.

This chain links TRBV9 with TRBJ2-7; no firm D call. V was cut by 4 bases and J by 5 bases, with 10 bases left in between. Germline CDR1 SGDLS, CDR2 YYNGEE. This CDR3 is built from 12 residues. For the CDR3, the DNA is TGTGCCAGCAGCTTAAATAGTGACGAGCAGTACTTC. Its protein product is CASSLNSDEQYF.

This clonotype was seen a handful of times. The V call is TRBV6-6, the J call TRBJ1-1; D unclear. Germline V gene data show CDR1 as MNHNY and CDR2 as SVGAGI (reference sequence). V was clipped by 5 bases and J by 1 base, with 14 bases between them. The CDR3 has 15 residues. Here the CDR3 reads CASSPFTGRNTEAFF. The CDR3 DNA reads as TGTGCCAGCAGTCCCTTCACTGGCAGGAACACTGAAGCTTTCTTT.

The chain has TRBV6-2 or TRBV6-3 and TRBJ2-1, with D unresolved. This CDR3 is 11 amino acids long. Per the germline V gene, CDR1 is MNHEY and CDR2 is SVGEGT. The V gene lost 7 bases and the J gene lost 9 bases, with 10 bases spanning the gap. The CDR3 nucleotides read TGTGCCAGCAACTTCCTGGGTGAGCAGTTCTTC. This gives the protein CASNFLGEQFF.

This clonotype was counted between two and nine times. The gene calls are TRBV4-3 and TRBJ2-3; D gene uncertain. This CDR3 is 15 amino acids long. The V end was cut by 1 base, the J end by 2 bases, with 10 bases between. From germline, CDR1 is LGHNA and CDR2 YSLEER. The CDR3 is CASSQGHSYTDTQYF. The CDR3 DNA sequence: TGCGCCAGCAGCCAAGGTCACAGCTACACAGATACGCAGTATTTT.

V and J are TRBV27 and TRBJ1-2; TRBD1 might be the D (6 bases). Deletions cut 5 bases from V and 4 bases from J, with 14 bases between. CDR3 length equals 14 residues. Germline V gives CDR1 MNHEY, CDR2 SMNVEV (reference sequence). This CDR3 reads CASSTSGQLYGYTF. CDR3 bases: TGTGCCAGCAGTACCTCAGGACAGCTCTATGGCTACACCTTC.

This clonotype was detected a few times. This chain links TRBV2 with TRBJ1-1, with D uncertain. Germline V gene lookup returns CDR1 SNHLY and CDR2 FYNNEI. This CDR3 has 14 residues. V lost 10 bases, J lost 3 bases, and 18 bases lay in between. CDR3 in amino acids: CATIRRAADTEAFF. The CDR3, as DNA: TGTGCCACCATCCGGAGGGCTGCGGACACTGAAGCTTTCTTT.